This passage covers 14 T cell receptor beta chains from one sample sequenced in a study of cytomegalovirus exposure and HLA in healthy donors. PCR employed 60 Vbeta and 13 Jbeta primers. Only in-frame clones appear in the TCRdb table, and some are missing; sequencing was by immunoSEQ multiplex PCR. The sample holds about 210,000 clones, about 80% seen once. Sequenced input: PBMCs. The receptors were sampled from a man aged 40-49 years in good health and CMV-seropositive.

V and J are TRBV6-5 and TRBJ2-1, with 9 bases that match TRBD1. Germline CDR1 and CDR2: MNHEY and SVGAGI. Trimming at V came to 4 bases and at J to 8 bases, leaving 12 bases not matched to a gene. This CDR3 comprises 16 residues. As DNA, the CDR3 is TGTGCCAGCAGTTCCTCCGGGACAGGGAGCGGCGATGAGCAGTTCTTC. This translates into CASSSSGTGSGDEQFF.

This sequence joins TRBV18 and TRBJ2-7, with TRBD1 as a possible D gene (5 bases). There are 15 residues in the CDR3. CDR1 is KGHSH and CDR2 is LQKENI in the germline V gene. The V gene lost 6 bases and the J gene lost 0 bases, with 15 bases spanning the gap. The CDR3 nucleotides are TGTGCCAGCTCCGGCTGGGGCGGAAGCTCCTACGAGCAGTACTTC. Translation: CASSGWGGSSYEQYF.

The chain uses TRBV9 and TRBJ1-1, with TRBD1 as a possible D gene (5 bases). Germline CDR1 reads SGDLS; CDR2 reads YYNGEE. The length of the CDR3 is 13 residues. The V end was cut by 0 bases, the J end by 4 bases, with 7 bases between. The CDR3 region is CASSVDRFTEAFF. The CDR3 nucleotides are TGTGCCAGCAGCGTAGACAGGTTCACTGAAGCTTTCTTT.

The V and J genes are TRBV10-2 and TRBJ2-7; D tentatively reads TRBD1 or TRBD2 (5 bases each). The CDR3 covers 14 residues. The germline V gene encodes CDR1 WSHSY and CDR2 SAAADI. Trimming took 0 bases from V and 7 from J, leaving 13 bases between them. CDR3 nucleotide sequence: TGCGCCAGCAGTGAGTCGGACGTCGAGGGGGAGCAGTACGTC. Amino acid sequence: CASSESDVEGEQYV.

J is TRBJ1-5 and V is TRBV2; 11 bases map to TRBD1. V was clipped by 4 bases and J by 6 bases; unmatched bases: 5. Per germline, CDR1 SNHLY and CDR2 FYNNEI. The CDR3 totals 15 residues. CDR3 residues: CASSGGTGGGQPQHF. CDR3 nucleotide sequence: TGTGCCAGCAGTGGGGGGACAGGGGGTGGTCAGCCCCAGCATTTT. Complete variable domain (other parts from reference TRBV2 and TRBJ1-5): EPEVTQTPSHQVTQMGQEVILRCVPISNHLYFYWYRQILGQKVEFLVSFYNNEISEKSEIFDDQFSVERPDGSNFTLKIRSTKLEDSAMYFCASSGGTGGGQPQHFGDGTRLSIL.

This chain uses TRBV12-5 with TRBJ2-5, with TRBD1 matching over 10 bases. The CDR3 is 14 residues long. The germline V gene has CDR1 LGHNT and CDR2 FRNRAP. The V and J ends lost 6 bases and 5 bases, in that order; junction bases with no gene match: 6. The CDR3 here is CASGGTGEGETQYF. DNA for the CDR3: TGTGCTAGTGGAGGGACAGGGGAGGGGGAGACCCAGTACTTC.

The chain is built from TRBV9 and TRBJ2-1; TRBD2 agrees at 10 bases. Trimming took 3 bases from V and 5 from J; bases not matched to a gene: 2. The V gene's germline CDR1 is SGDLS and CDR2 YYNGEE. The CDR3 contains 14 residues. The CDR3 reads CASSAGTSDNEQFF. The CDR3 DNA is TGTGCCAGCAGCGCCGGGACTAGCGACAATGAGCAGTTCTTC.

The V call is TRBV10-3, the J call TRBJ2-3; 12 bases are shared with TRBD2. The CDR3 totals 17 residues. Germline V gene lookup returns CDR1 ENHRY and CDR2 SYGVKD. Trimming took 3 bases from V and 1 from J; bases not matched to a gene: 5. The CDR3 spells CAISETTSGGRTDTQYF. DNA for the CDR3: TGTGCCATCAGTGAAACGACTAGCGGGGGCCGCACAGATACGCAGTATTTT.

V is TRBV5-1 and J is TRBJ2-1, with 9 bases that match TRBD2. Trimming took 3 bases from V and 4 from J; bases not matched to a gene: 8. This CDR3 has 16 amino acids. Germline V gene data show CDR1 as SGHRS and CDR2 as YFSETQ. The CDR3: CASSYLASGTYNEQFF. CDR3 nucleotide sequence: TGCGCCAGCAGCTACCTGGCTAGCGGGACTTACAATGAGCAGTTCTTC. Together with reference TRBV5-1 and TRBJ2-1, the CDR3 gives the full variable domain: KAGVTQTPRYLIKTRGQQVTLSCSPISGHRSVSWYQQTPGQGLQFLFEYFSETQRNKGNFPGRFSGRQFSNSRSEMNVSTLELGDSALYLCASSYLASGTYNEQFFGPGTRLTVL.

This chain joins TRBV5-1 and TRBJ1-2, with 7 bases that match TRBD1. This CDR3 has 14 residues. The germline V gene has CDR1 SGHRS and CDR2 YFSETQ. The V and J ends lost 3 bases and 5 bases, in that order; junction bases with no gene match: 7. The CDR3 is CASSWGTAQYGYTF. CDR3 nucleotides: TGCGCCAGCAGCTGGGGGACAGCCCAATATGGCTACACCTTC.

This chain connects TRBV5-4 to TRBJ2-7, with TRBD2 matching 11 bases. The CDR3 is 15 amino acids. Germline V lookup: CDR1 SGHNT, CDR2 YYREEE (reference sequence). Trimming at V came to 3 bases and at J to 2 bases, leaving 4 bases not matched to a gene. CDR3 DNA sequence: TGTGCCAGCAGCTCAGGGACTAGCGGAGCCTACGAGCAGTACTTC. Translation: CASSSGTSGAYEQYF.

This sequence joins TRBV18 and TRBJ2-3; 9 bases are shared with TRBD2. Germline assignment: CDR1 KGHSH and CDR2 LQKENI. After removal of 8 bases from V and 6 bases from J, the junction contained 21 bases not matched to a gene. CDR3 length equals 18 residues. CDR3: CASTSRLAGIGQADTQYF. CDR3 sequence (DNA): TGTGCCAGCACATCACGTCTAGCGGGGATAGGTCAGGCGGATACGCAGTATTTT.

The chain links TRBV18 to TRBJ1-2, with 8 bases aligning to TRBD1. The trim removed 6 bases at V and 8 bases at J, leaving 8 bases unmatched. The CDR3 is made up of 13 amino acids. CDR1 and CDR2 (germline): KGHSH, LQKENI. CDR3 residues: CASSAQGAVGYTF. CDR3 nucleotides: TGTGCCAGCTCGGCTCAGGGGGCGGTCGGCTACACCTTC. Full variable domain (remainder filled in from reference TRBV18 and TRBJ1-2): NAGVMQNPRHLVRRRGQEARLRCSPMKGHSHVYWYRQLPEEGLKFMVYLQKENIIDESGMPKERFSAEFPKEGPSILRIQQVVRGDSAAYFCASSAQGAVGYTFGSGTRLTVV.

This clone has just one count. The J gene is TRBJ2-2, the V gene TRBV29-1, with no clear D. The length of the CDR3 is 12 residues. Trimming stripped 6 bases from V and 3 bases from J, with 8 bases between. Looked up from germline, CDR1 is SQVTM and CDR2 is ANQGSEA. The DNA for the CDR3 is TGCAGCGTCTTCCGGGACACCGGGGAGCTGTTTTTT. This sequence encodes CSVFRDTGELFF.